This TCR beta chain was sequenced in a study of long-term antiretroviral therapy in people with HIV. Study conclusions and caveats: Dating from about 2004 to 2017, the blood was possibly obtained under older ART regimens.

The assay, immunoSEQ v3.0, was run at survey level. The repertoire was sequenced with immunoSEQ multiplex PCR; TCRdb's copy has only in-frame clones and lacks some. The sample consists of 30,000 to 40,000 clones, 90% to 95% of them appearing once. Researchers secured at least one pre-ART and at least two post-ART PBMC samples from each donor. Concerning this clone: Its antigen is still unknown.

V lost 8 bases to trimming and J lost 7 bases; unmatched junction nucleotides: 13. CDR1 SNHLY and CDR2 FYNNEI come from the germline V gene. The CDR3 length is 14 residues. The TCR was taken from a woman aged 45-60 years with HIV. The chain combines TRBV2 with TRBJ2-7; 8 bases agree with TRBD2. Sequencing used unsorted PBMCs, obtained 4.1 years after starting antiretroviral therapy. CDR3 DNA sequence: TGTGCCAGCTCACTTAGCGGGGCCCGGGGTGAGCAGTACTTC. It is translated as CASSLSGARGEQYF.